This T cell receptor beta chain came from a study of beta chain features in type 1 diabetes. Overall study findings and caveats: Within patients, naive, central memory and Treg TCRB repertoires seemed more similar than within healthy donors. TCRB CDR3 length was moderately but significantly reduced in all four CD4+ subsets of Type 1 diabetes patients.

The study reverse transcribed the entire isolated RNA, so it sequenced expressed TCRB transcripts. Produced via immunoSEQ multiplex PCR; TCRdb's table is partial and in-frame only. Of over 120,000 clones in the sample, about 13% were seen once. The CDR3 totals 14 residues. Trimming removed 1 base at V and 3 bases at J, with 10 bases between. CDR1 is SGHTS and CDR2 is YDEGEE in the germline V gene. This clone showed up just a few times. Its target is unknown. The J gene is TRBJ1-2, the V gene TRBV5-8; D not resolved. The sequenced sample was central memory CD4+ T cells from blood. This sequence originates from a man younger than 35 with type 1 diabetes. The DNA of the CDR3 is TGTGCCAGCAGCTTGCTTGACAACTACTATGGCTACACCTTC. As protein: CASSLLDNYYGYTF.